A single sample gave rise to the 31 T cell receptor beta chains below, sequenced in a study of T cell changes during pregnancy in multiple sclerosis. Measured with immunoSEQ multiplex PCR; TCRdb has only the in-frame clones, and not every one. The sample has tens of thousands of clones; 85% to 90% are singletons. The sequencing here drew on CD8+ T cells from peripheral blood mononuclear cells, taken before pregnancy. These receptors were taken from a female donor with multiple sclerosis, enrolled in a pregnancy study.

The gene calls are TRBV4-1 and TRBJ1-1, with D possibly matching TRBD1 (5 bases). The CDR3 is made up of 15 amino acids. Trimming pared 1 base from V and 3 bases from J, leaving 12 bases between. Germline V gives CDR1 MGHRA, CDR2 YSYEKL. The CDR3 region has the DNA TGCGCCAGCAGCCAAGCACCGGGAGGGGACACTGAAGCTTTCTTT. Translating it yields CASSQAPGGDTEAFF.

The V gene is TRBV28, the J gene TRBJ1-2, with D perhaps TRBD1 (5 bases). CDR3 length equals 15 residues. Germline assignment: CDR1 MDHEN and CDR2 SYDVKM. V was cut by 3 bases and J by 4 bases, with 15 bases left in between. CDR3 sequence reads: CASSFSGEVFYGYTF. Here the CDR3 DNA reads TGTGCCAGCAGTTTCTCGGGGGAAGTGTTCTATGGCTACACCTTC.

The genes are TRBV5-1 and TRBJ1-2; weak D call: TRBD1 (5 bases). The CDR3 consists of 14 residues. CDR1 SGHRS and CDR2 YFSETQ come from the germline V gene. The germline V and J ends were trimmed by 0 bases and 3 bases, with 9 bases remaining between them. The DNA for the CDR3 is TGCGCCAGCAGCTTGGCTACGGGGGACTATGGCTACACCTTC. Encoded protein: CASSLATGDYGYTF.

The V gene is TRBV4-1, the J gene TRBJ1-2; tentative D call: TRBD1 (5 bases). V lost 0 bases, J lost 0 bases, and 14 bases lay in between. Germline CDR1 reads MGHRA; CDR2 reads YSYEKL. There are 17 residues in the CDR3. CDR3 loop: CASSQDGGDWANYGYTF. CDR3 nucleotide sequence: TGCGCCAGCAGCCAAGACGGTGGGGACTGGGCTAACTATGGCTACACCTTC.

V gene TRBV28 combines with J gene TRBJ1-2; 10 bases are shared with TRBD1. Trimming cost V 4 bases and J 8 bases; bases outside gene matches: 19. Per the germline V gene, CDR1 is MDHEN and CDR2 is SYDVKM. The CDR3 has 18 amino acids. The CDR3 is CASSSQGGGQGTAFGYTF. Here the CDR3 DNA reads TGTGCCAGCAGTTCCCAGGGTGGGGGACAGGGGACGGCCTTCGGCTACACCTTC.

At least ten counts were recorded for this clone. This chain links TRBV15 with TRBJ2-1, with 9 bases identical to TRBD2. This CDR3 spans 15 amino acids. CDR1 and CDR2 (germline): LNHNV, YYDKDF (reference sequence). V trimming: 7 bases; J trimming: 4 bases; junction bases outside the gene matches: 8. The CDR3 DNA reads as TGTGCCACCAAATTCCCAGCGGGGGGTTACAATGAGCAGTTCTTC. Translated, it gives CATKFPAGGYNEQFF.

This clone turned up a few times. This rearrangement joins TRBV6-4 to TRBJ1-5; possibly TRBD1 for D (6 bases). This CDR3 contains 13 residues. V shed 6 bases and J shed 8 bases, with 14 bases lying between them. Germline V gene lookup returns CDR1 MRHNA and CDR2 SNTAGT. Here the CDR3 reads CASSLTGLEPQHF. The CDR3 coding sequence is TGTGCCAGCAGCCTAACAGGGCTGGAGCCCCAGCATTTT.

The chain recombines TRBV10-3 with TRBJ1-2, with 9 bases fitting TRBD1. Germline loops: CDR1 ENHRY, CDR2 SYGVKD. J was trimmed by 5 bases and V by 0 bases; bases with no gene match: 4. The CDR3 totals 15 residues. The CDR3, as DNA: TGTGCCATCAGTGAGTCGCGGGACAGGGATTATGGCTACACCTTC. Encoded protein: CAISESRDRDYGYTF.

By share of the sample, this clone is large. The rearrangement uses TRBV21-1 and TRBJ2-7; the table's D call, TRBD1, has no DNA check behind it. TRBV21-1 is termed a pseudogene. This CDR3 comprises 17 residues. DNA of the CDR3: TGTGCCAGCAGCCAAGCCCTGACAGGGAAGGTTTTTTACGAGCAGTACTTC. Its translation: CASSQALTGKVFYEQYF.

V gene TRBV4-3 combines with J gene TRBJ2-1, with D unclear. The length of the CDR3 is 16 residues. Germline CDR1 reads LGHNA; CDR2 reads YSLEER. The V end lost 1 base, the J end lost 8 bases, and 18 bases lay between the germline ends. The CDR3 is CASSQGASRHVDEQFF. The CDR3 DNA reads as TGCGCCAGCAGCCAAGGGGCTTCCCGCCACGTGGATGAGCAGTTCTTC.

The chain links TRBV2 to TRBJ1-6, with D maybe TRBD1 (6 bases). V shed 4 bases and J shed 10 bases, with 14 bases lying between them. This CDR3 has 14 amino acids. Germline CDR1 reads SNHLY; CDR2 reads FYNNEI. This CDR3 reads CASSGGQGRSPLHF. CDR3 nucleotide sequence: TGTGCCAGCAGTGGAGGGCAGGGGAGATCACCCCTCCACTTT.

This chain links TRBV10-1 with TRBJ2-2; TRBD1 might be the D (6 bases). Per the germline V gene, CDR1 is WNHNN and CDR2 is SYGVQD (reference sequence). V shed 3 bases and J shed 7 bases, with 12 bases lying between them. The CDR3 length is 14 residues. The CDR3 DNA reads as TGCGCCAGCAGTGACTCGGACAGATACGGGGAGCTGTTTTTT. Encoded protein: CASSDSDRYGELFF.

The chain links TRBV15 to TRBJ2-7; 14 positions match TRBD2. The J segment lost 4 bases and the V segment lost 3 bases, leaving 14 bases of the junction unmatched. This CDR3 region has 19 residues. From germline, CDR1 is LNHNV and CDR2 YYDKDF (reference sequence). CDR3 DNA sequence: TGTGCCACCAGCAGCGGACTAGCGGGGGGCACCCCGAAGGATTACGAGCAGTACTTC. Its translation: CATSSGLAGGTPKDYEQYF.

This chain uses TRBV30 with TRBJ1-1, with unresolved D. Germline values: CDR1 GTSNPN, CDR2 SVGIG (reference sequence). V was pared by 0 bases and J by 4 bases, with 15 bases between. The CDR3 consists of 15 residues. CDR3 nucleotide sequence: TGTGCCTGGAGTGTAAGCTTTCGTAGTCCCACTGAAGCTTTCTTT. Residues: CAWSVSFRSPTEAFF.

V gene TRBV6-1 combines with J gene TRBJ1-1; D gene ambiguous. This CDR3 comprises 12 residues. V lost 2 bases, J lost 7 bases, and 8 bases lay in between. Germline V lookup: CDR1 MNHNS, CDR2 SASEGT. The CDR3 loop reads CASSEKGGEAFF. CDR3 DNA: TGTGCCAGCAGTGAAAAGGGAGGTGAAGCTTTCTTT.

The chain employs TRBV5-4 and TRBJ1-2, with 8 bases that match TRBD1. From germline, CDR1 is SGHNT and CDR2 YYREEE (reference sequence). The trim removed 4 bases at V and 3 bases at J, leaving 5 bases unmatched. CDR3 length: 14 amino acids. Here the CDR3 reads CASSPGGRDYGYTF. DNA for the CDR3: TGTGCCAGCAGCCCAGGGGGCCGGGACTATGGCTACACCTTC.

This chain connects TRBV12-5 to TRBJ1-5; no definite D call. V lost 7 bases to trimming and J lost 8 bases, with 15 bases between them. Per germline, CDR1 LGHNT and CDR2 FRNRAP. The CDR3 totals 13 residues. In DNA form, the CDR3 reads TGTGCTAGTGCCAACAGCTTTAAAGAGCCCCAGCATTTT. It specifies CASANSFKEPQHF.

This chain connects TRBV7-9 to TRBJ1-1; D is uncertain. The CDR3 covers 16 residues. From germline, CDR1 is SEHNR and CDR2 FQNEAQ (reference sequence). Trimming pared 1 base from V and 0 bases from J, leaving 12 bases between. This chain's CDR3 is CASSLGPRGMNTEAFF. CDR3 coding DNA: TGTGCCAGCAGCTTAGGCCCGAGAGGAATGAACACTGAAGCTTTCTTT.

The genes are TRBV6-1 and TRBJ1-1; 7 nucleotides agree with TRBD1. V lost 7 bases and J lost 5; bases outside the gene matches: 10. From germline, CDR1 is MNHNS and CDR2 SASEGT. The CDR3 runs 14 residues. CDR3: CASTPTGEWTEAFF. The CDR3 nucleotides are TGTGCCAGCACCCCTACAGGGGAGTGGACTGAAGCTTTCTTT.

The chain links TRBV5-1 to TRBJ1-1, with D uncertain. The V end was cut by 6 bases, the J end by 1 base, with 4 bases between. Germline assignment: CDR1 SGHRS and CDR2 YFSETQ. This CDR3 comprises 11 residues. The chain's CDR3 is CASTGNTEAFF. The CDR3 DNA is TGCGCCAGCACGGGGAACACTGAAGCTTTCTTT. The complete variable domain, with remaining parts taken from reference TRBV5-1 and TRBJ1-1, reads KAGVTQTPRYLIKTRGQQVTLSCSPISGHRSVSWYQQTPGQGLQFLFEYFSETQRNKGNFPGRFSGRQFSNSRSEMNVSTLELGDSALYLCASTGNTEAFFGQGTRLTVV.

CDR3 in DNA: TGTGCCAGCAGCTTAAGAGGCAATAAAGGGGATGAGCAGTTCTTC. It yields the protein CASSLRGNKGDEQFF. V is TRBV16 and J is TRBJ2-1, with D perhaps matching TRBD1 (5 bases). V was pared by 5 bases and J by 8 bases, with 19 bases between. From germline, CDR1 is KGHSY and CDR2 FQNENV. This CDR3 is built from 15 residues.

This chain connects TRBV2 to TRBJ2-3; 9 bases match TRBD2. The CDR3 spans 16 residues. The germline gives CDR1 SNHLY, CDR2 FYNNEI. With V trimmed by 7 bases and J by 2 bases, 10 bases remained unmatched. This chain's CDR3 is CASIIGRGGLTDTQYF. Written as DNA, the CDR3 is TGTGCCAGCATTATAGGGCGGGGGGGACTCACAGATACGCAGTATTTT.

The chain couples TRBV28 to TRBJ2-7, with 8 bases identical to TRBD1. With 4 bases clipped from V and 5 bases from J, the junction kept 10 bases outside the gene matches. The CDR3 is made up of 15 amino acids. Germline CDR1 reads MDHEN; CDR2 reads SYDVKM. Here the CDR3 DNA reads TGTGCCAGCAGTTCTCTCGACAGGGGCTGGGACGAGCAGTACTTC. Its translation: CASSSLDRGWDEQYF.

The sample holds one count of this clone. The chain recombines TRBV11-2 with TRBJ1-1; D is uncertain. V was shortened by 3 bases and J by 1 base, with 12 bases between the two germline ends. The CDR3 runs 15 residues. Germline CDR1 SGHAT, CDR2 FQNNGV. This CDR3 is CASSLWRATNTEAFF. DNA for the CDR3: TGTGCCAGCAGCTTGTGGAGGGCGACGAACACTGAAGCTTTCTTT. Full variable domain (remainder filled in from reference TRBV11-2 and TRBJ1-1): EAGVAQSPRYKIIEKRQSVAFWCNPISGHATLYWYQQILGQGPKLLIQFQNNGVVDDSQLPKDRFSAERLKGVDSTLKIQPAKLEDSAVYLCASSLWRATNTEAFFGQGTRLTVV.

The genes are TRBV7-8 and TRBJ2-3; D is possibly TRBD2 (6 bases). V was cut by 1 base and J by 2 bases, with 16 bases left in between. In germline, CDR1 is SGHVS, CDR2 FQNEAQ. CDR3 length equals 17 residues. In nucleotides, the CDR3 is TGTGCCAGCAGCTTAGACGGGAGACCTCTAGACACAGATACGCAGTATTTT. Amino acid sequence: CASSLDGRPLDTDTQYF. The whole variable domain, remainder taken from reference TRBV7-8 and TRBJ2-3, is GAGVSQSPRYKVAKRGQDVALRCDPISGHVSLFWYQQALGQGPEFLTYFQNEAQLDKSGLPSDRFFAERPEGSVSTLKIQRTQQEDSAVYLCASSLDGRPLDTDTQYFGPGTRLTVL.

The J gene is TRBJ2-7, the V gene TRBV4-1; tentatively, D is TRBD1 (6 bases). V dropped 1 base and J dropped 1 base, with 11 bases sitting between them. This CDR3 has 15 amino acids. The germline CDR1 and CDR2 sequences are MGHRA and YSYEKL. CDR3 region: CASSQADSPSYEQYF. As DNA, the CDR3 is TGCGCCAGCAGCCAAGCGGACAGCCCGTCCTACGAGCAGTACTTC.

This chain joins TRBV28 and TRBJ2-1; TRBD2 agrees at 10 bases. V trimming: 6 bases; J trimming: 7 bases; junction bases outside the gene matches: 9. This CDR3 contains 15 residues. Germline-derived CDR1 and CDR2 are MDHEN and SYDVKM. In DNA, the CDR3 is TGTGCCAGCAGCCCAAGCGGGGGGGCCTTTAATGAGCAGTTCTTC. Protein: CASSPSGGAFNEQFF.

The V call is TRBV19, the J call TRBJ1-2; D is perhaps TRBD1 (6 bases). CDR1 and CDR2 from the germline V gene are LNHDA and SQIVND (reference sequence). The CDR3 is 16 amino acids. The ends were cut back, 6 bases at V and 8 bases at J, with 25 bases in the middle. The CDR3 region is CASSPQAGAAKGGYTF. CDR3 DNA sequence: TGTGCCAGTAGCCCACAGGCAGGGGCCGCGAAGGGAGGCTACACCTTC.

The chain employs TRBV11-2 and TRBJ2-2; D gene uncertain. Germline V gene data show CDR1 as SGHAT and CDR2 as FQNNGV. The CDR3 extends over 15 amino acids. V was cut by 3 bases and J by 6 bases, with 14 bases left in between. The CDR3 nucleotides are TGTGCCAGCAGCTTCGCGCAGGTCTCTCCCGGGGAGCTGTTTTTT. Protein: CASSFAQVSPGELFF.

The table lists this clone with a count of one. The chain employs TRBV15 and TRBJ2-3, with 9 bases identical to TRBD2. From germline, CDR1 is LNHNV and CDR2 YYDKDF (reference sequence). The CDR3 contains 17 residues. The J segment lost 5 bases and the V segment lost 0 bases, leaving 9 bases of the junction unmatched. In DNA form, the CDR3 reads TGTGCCACCAGCAGAGATAAGGCTAGCGGGGAGGAAGATACGCAGTATTTT. Amino acid sequence: CATSRDKASGEEDTQYF.

The chain carries TRBV6-4 and TRBJ2-1; 12 nucleotides match TRBD2. V dropped 6 bases and J dropped 4; count of bases not matched to a gene: 4. The CDR3 spans 15 residues. Germline CDR1 MRHNA, CDR2 SNTAGT. CDR3 residues: CASSPSGGGYNEQFF. In nucleotides, the CDR3 is TGTGCCAGCAGCCCTAGCGGGGGGGGTTACAATGAGCAGTTCTTC.